What follows are 16 T cell receptor beta chains derived from one specimen sequenced in a study of breast tumors, draining lymph nodes, adjacent tissues. Samples came from axillary lymph nodes draining the breast cancer. MiXCR, applied by TCRdb to the multiplex PCR reads, yields one record per CDR3 protein. The table shows under 250,000 distinct CDR3 sequences, with approximately 29% occurring only once. Sequencing input: axillary lymph node tissue. Source of these receptors: a female donor with breast cancer. Some clones in this sample may be carry-over from other donors' samples.

This clonotype appeared a single time. The chain uses TRBV27 and TRBJ1-4; perhaps TRBD1 as D (5 bases). The CDR3 is 16 residues long. CDR1 and CDR2 from the germline V gene are MNHEY and SMNVEV (reference sequence). V lost 4 bases and J lost 8, with 20 bases in between. In nucleotides, the CDR3 is TGTGCCAGCAGTTCAAGCCCGGGACTTTCCGAAGAAAAACTGTTTTTT. Protein sequence: CASSSSPGLSEEKLFF.

This clonotype has at least ten counts. This rearrangement joins TRBV3-1 to TRBJ2-7; no reliable D call. Looked up from germline, CDR1 is LGHDT and CDR2 is YNNKEL (reference sequence). The V gene lost 4 bases and the J gene lost 3 bases, with 10 bases spanning the gap. This CDR3 spans 13 amino acids. The CDR3 nucleotides read TGTGCCAGCAGCCGGCTGATCAGCTACGAGCAGTACTTC. It yields the protein CASSRLISYEQYF.

A note on this clonotype: A much larger clone lies one base from this, so it may be a read error. The CDR3 is CAWSKEQGGARGYTF. The CDR3 DNA is TGTGCCTGGAGTAAAGAGCAGGGGGGCGCGCGAGGCTACACCTTC. The chain joins TRBV30 to TRBJ1-2, with 7 bases lining up with TRBD1. Germline V lookup: CDR1 GTSNPN, CDR2 SVGIG (reference sequence). The J segment lost 8 bases and the V segment lost 2 bases, leaving 14 bases of the junction unmatched. CDR3 length equals 15 residues.

This clonotype was counted between two and nine times. This clone may be a read error of a much larger clone one base away. V usage is TRBV12-3 or TRBV12-4 and J usage is TRBJ1-2; D may be TRBD1 (5 bases). This CDR3 region has 17 residues. With 3 bases removed from V and 8 bases from J, the gap between germline ends came to 25 bases. The CDR3 DNA reads TGTGCCAGCAGTTTCGTCGGTGGGGCCATCCCGAAGGGAGGCTACACCTTC. Translated, it gives CASSFVGGAIPKGGYTF.

This chain links TRBV7-4 with TRBJ1-2; D uncertain. V lost 9 bases to trimming and J lost 3 bases, with 14 bases between them. This CDR3 is built from 13 residues. Germline CDR1 SGHVT, CDR2 SQSDAQ. CDR3 sequence: CASVDSIDYGYTF. The CDR3 bases are TGTGCCAGTGTGGATTCGATTGACTATGGCTACACCTTC. The entire variable domain, with the rest obtained from reference TRBV7-4 and TRBJ1-2, is as follows: GAGVSQSPRYKVAKRGRDVALRCDSISGHVTLYWYRQTLGQGSEVLTYSQSDAQRDKSGRPSGRFSAERPERSVSTLKIQRTEQGDSAVYLCASVDSIDYGYTFGSGTRLTVV.

Ten or more counts support this clonotype. The gene calls are TRBV7-8 and TRBJ2-7, with a weak D call TRBD1 (6 bases). Germline CDR1 and CDR2: SGHVS and FQNEAQ. The germline V and J ends were trimmed by 1 base and 2 bases, with 12 bases remaining between them. CDR3 length equals 15 residues. The CDR3 region is CASSLDGQGPYEQYF. The CDR3 region has the DNA TGTGCCAGCAGCTTAGATGGTCAGGGGCCCTACGAGCAGTACTTC.

As regards this clonotype: This may stem from a read error, because a much larger clone lies one nucleotide away. The chain joins TRBV6-6 to TRBJ2-1; the match to TRBD2 covers 10 bases. CDR3 length: 15 residues. In germline, CDR1 is MNHNY, CDR2 SVGAGI (reference sequence). The junction had 13 bases not matched to a gene; V was cut back by 8 bases and J by 9 bases. CDR3 DNA: TGTGCCAGCCTAATGGGGGCTAGCGGGAGCAGTGAGCAGTTCTTC. This codes for CASLMGASGSSEQFF.

This clonotype was seen at least ten times. The chain couples TRBV30 to TRBJ1-4, with D perhaps TRBD1 (6 bases). The CDR3 is 14 amino acids. Germline V gene sequence: CDR1 GTSNPN, CDR2 SVGIG (reference sequence). Trimming pared 0 bases from V and 10 bases from J, leaving 15 bases between. The CDR3, as DNA: TGTGCCTGGAGTGTACACTCGGGGGGCGGAAAACTGTTTTTT. As protein: CAWSVHSGGGKLFF.

This clonotype was recorded many times. CDR3 in amino acids: CASSLNSGSIAGELFF. The CDR3 nucleotides are TGTGCCAGCAGCCTAAATAGCGGGAGTATCGCCGGGGAGCTGTTTTTT. The chain combines TRBV3-1 with TRBJ2-2, with 9 bases identical to TRBD2. The V gene end was trimmed by 4 bases and the J gene end by 6 bases; junction bases not matched to a gene: 9. CDR3 length equals 16 residues. Germline V gene lookup returns CDR1 LGHDT and CDR2 YNNKEL (reference sequence).

This clonotype was observed many times. This chain links TRBV28 with TRBJ2-3; perhaps D is TRBD1 or TRBD2 (5 bases each). Trimming left V 6 bases short and J 3 bases short, with 16 bases between. The CDR3 extends over 15 amino acids. The germline CDR1 and CDR2 sequences are MDHEN and SYDVKM. The CDR3 DNA sequence: TGTGCCAGCAGAAAACCCCGTGAGGGGACAGATACGCAGTATTTT. Protein sequence: CASRKPREGTDTQYF.

In regard to this clonotype: Given the absence of the conserved phenylalanine or tryptophan at the CDR3 end, a read error is likely. No DNA is shown, since the ends of the CDR3 on it are uncertain; the CDR3 is the one TCRdb lists. The chain links TRBV7-8 to TRBJ1-3. Germline V lookup: CDR1 SGHVS, CDR2 FQNEAQ. With termini counted, the CDR3 has 12 amino acids. The CDR3 is CASSPRRGVLYY.

V usage is TRBV5-8 and J usage is TRBJ1-2, with TRBD1 as a possible D gene (6 bases). Trimming left V 2 bases short and J 7 bases short, with 15 bases between. Germline V gene lookup returns CDR1 SGHTS and CDR2 YDEGEE. This CDR3 has 14 amino acids. The CDR3 DNA is TGTGCCAGCAGCTTCTACAGGGAGGACGGTGGCTACACCTTC. Its protein product is CASSFYREDGGYTF.

This clonotype appeared many times. The chain couples TRBV7-9 to TRBJ2-5; maybe TRBD1 (6 bases). The CDR3 loop spans 14 amino acids. The germline CDR1 and CDR2 sequences are SEHNR and FQNEAQ (reference sequence). Trimming left V 5 bases short and J 10 bases short, with 20 bases between. CDR3 sequence: CASSRGTRGRNQYF. DNA of the CDR3: TGTGCCAGCAGCAGAGGGACAAGAGGGCGCAACCAGTACTTC.

Comment on this clonotype: One end of the junction does not line up with germline, which may come from a read error. The chain recombines TRBV29-1 with TRBJ2-2; 7 nucleotides line up with TRBD2. The germline V gene encodes CDR1 SQVTM and CDR2 ANQGSEA. The CDR3 is 16 amino acids. CDR3 sequence (DNA): TGCAGCGTCGAAGATCACGCGGGGGCGAACACCGGGGAGCTGTTTTTT. Amino acid sequence: CSVEDHAGANTGELFF.

Note on this clonotype: This may arise from a read error, as a much more abundant clone is one base away. J is TRBJ2-1 and V is TRBV6-6, with a tentative D call TRBD2 (5 bases). The CDR3 sequence is 17 residues long. In germline, CDR1 is MNHNY, CDR2 SVGAGI (reference sequence). V was cut by 4 bases and J by 0 bases, with 16 bases left in between. The CDR3: CASSCSNARASYNEQFF. The CDR3 nucleotides read TGTGCCAGCAGTTGCTCGAATGCGAGGGCCTCCTACAATGAGCAGTTCTTC.

This clonotype appeared many times. V and J are TRBV6-5 and TRBJ1-2; 8 bases line up with TRBD1. This CDR3 comprises 14 residues. Unmatched junction bases numbered 5, after V lost 0 bases and J lost 8 bases. Germline assignment: CDR1 MNHEY and CDR2 SVGAGI. CDR3 loop: CASSYSRTGQGYTF. The CDR3 DNA reads TGTGCCAGCAGTTACTCCAGGACAGGGCAAGGCTACACCTTC.